This is a list of T cell receptor beta chains from one sample in a study of T cell responses to AZD1222 COVID-19 vaccine. The repertoire was sequenced with immunoSEQ multiplex PCR; TCRdb's copy has only in-frame clones and lacks some. Here the sample spans about 99,000 clones, 93% being singletons. The sample was peripheral blood, taken on day 0 of AZD1222 vaccination. These receptors were taken from an adult in good health. Both conserved end residues are part of each CDR3. D genes are given only for firm matches. Clone sizes are given selectively: once, few, many, or a class where the clone is expanded.

j_call | d_call | v_call | clone_size | cdr3_aa | cdr3_nt
TRBJ1-4 | . | TRBV6-6 | few | CASSYGGLGEKLFF | TGTGCCAGCAGTTACGGAGGGCTTGGTGAAAAACTGTTTTTT
TRBJ1-5 | TRBD1 | TRBV5-1 | . | CASSPGGSNQPQHF | TGCGCCAGCAGCCCAGGGGGGAGCAATCAGCCCCAGCATTTT
TRBJ1-1 | TRBD1 | TRBV4-3 | . | CASSQGQANTEAFF | TGCGCCAGCAGCCAGGGACAGGCGAACACTGAAGCTTTCTTT
TRBJ2-7 | . | TRBV7-2 | . | CASSLGGTKSYEQYF | TGTGCCAGCAGCTTAGGCGGGACGAAGTCCTACGAGCAGTACTTC
TRBJ2-2 | . | TRBV11-3 | once | CASSSPRGGYTGELFF | TGTGCCAGCAGCTCCCCCAGGGGGGGCTACACCGGGGAGCTGTTTTTT
TRBJ2-4 | . | TRBV5-8 | . | CASSLGPLAKNIQYF | TGTGCCAGCAGCTTGGGACCCCTAGCCAAAAACATTCAGTACTTC
TRBJ2-2 | . | TRBV7-3 | . | CASSSPLGTPTGELFF | TGTGCCAGCAGCTCGCCGCTCGGGACACCCACCGGGGAGCTGTTTTTT
TRBJ2-1 | . | TRBV6-4 | . | CASSGGWGSSYNEQFF | TGTGCCAGCAGTGGTGGATGGGGGAGCTCCTACAATGAGCAGTTCTTC
TRBJ2-7 | . | TRBV4-1 | once | CASSRGNEQYF | TGCGCCAGCAGCCGGGGGAACGAGCAGTACTTC
TRBJ2-4 | TRBD2 | TRBV4-1 | . | CASSQLTQAGRKNIQYF | TGCGCCAGCAGCCAACTAACTCAAGCGGGAAGGAAAAACATTCAGTACTTC
TRBJ2-1 | TRBD2 | TRBV5-1 | . | CASSPASGMGREQFF | TGCGCCAGCAGCCCCGCGAGCGGGATGGGCCGTGAGCAGTTCTTC
TRBJ2-1 | . | TRBV10-3 | . | CAISELNEQFF | TGTGCCATCAGTGAGTTGAATGAGCAGTTCTTC
TRBJ1-5 | . | TRBV4-1 | . | CASSQDRGGQPQHF | TGCGCCAGCAGCCAAGATCGAGGGGGACAGCCCCAGCATTTT
TRBJ2-1 | . | TRBV6-5 | . | CASSYSRSQGNEQFF | TGTGCCAGCAGTTACTCGAGAAGTCAGGGGAATGAGCAGTTCTTC
TRBJ2-4 | TRBD1 | TRBV12-5 | . | CASGFTGTGYIQYF | TGTGCTAGTGGTTTTACCGGGACAGGGTACATTCAGTACTTC
TRBJ2-3 | TRBD2 | TRBV30 | . | CAWKGASGRAATQYF | TGTGCCTGGAAAGGGGCTAGCGGGAGAGCGGCTACGCAGTATTTT
TRBJ2-2 | TRBD2 | TRBV5-1 | . | CASSLSSGTPGELFF | TGCGCCAGCAGCTTGTCTAGCGGGACCCCCGGGGAGCTGTTTTTT
TRBJ2-7 | TRBD1 | TRBV7-9 | . | CASSRTGEYEQYF | TGTGCCAGCAGCCGTACAGGGGAATACGAGCAGTACTTC